Below are 24 T cell receptor beta chains sequenced from a single sample in a study of read filtering for tumor transcriptome and immune sequencing. Molecular barcoded adaptors covering alpha/delta and beta/gamma chains were used on approximately 400 ng RNA. TCRdb re-analysed the reads in MiXCR, keeping a single row per CDR3 protein. The sample yields 45,000 to 55,000 distinct CDR3 sequences, 12% seen once. Input material: a population of CD138-negative cells sorted from bone marrow. These receptors were obtained from a donor aged 40 or over with multiple myeloma.

Comments on this clonotype: A read error is possible here, since a much larger clone lies one base away. V and J are TRBV7-3 and TRBJ1-1; the match to TRBD1 covers 7 bases. With the DNA end fitting TRBJ1-6 better, the J assignment may be wrong. The CDR3 runs 15 residues. The V gene's germline CDR1 is SGHTA and CDR2 FQGTGA. As DNA, the CDR3 is TGTGCCAGCAGCTTAACAGGGGGCTGGAATTTACCCCTCCACTTT. Protein sequence: CASSLTGGWNLPLHF.

This clonotype was seen many times. The chain links TRBV4-1 to TRBJ2-1; 11 positions agree with TRBD1. The CDR3 loop spans 19 amino acids. Germline V gene data show CDR1 as MGHRA and CDR2 as YSYEKL. J lost 3 bases, V lost 0 bases, and 10 bases had no gene match. CDR3 sequence reads: CASSQDIVLGTGGYNEQFF. In DNA, the CDR3 is TGCGCCAGCAGCCAAGATATAGTCCTGGGGACAGGGGGCTACAATGAGCAGTTCTTC.

At least ten counts were recorded for this clonotype. V and J are TRBV9 and TRBJ2-2, with TRBD2 identical over 7 bases. Losses at the gene ends were 0 bases for V and 5 bases for J; bases not matched to a gene: 4. The CDR3 extends over 15 amino acids. Germline V gene data show CDR1 as SGDLS and CDR2 as YYNGEE. CDR3 bases: TGTGCCAGCAGCGTAGGGGGGGGAATGACCGGGGAGCTGTTTTTT. It is translated as CASSVGGGMTGELFF.

A word on this clonotype: A far larger clone is only one base removed, so a read error is likely. The chain combines TRBV5-4 with TRBJ2-7, with D maybe TRBD1 (5 bases). Germline V gives CDR1 SGHNT, CDR2 YYREEE (reference sequence). The CDR3 is made up of 15 amino acids. V was shortened by 0 bases and J by 4 bases, with 14 bases between the two germline ends. CDR3 amino acids: CASSLGRQGMYEQYF. The CDR3 DNA reads TGTGCCAGCAGCTTGGGCCGGCAGGGTATGTACGAGCAGTACTTC.

This clonotype was recorded at least ten times. The V and J genes are TRBV29-1 and TRBJ2-1, with 11 bases matching TRBD2. CDR3 length: 14 residues. The V gene's germline CDR1 is SQVTM and CDR2 ANQGSEA. With V trimmed by 6 bases and J by 9 bases, 10 bases remained unmatched. The CDR3 nucleotides read TGCAGCGTCTACTCTAGCGGGAGGAATGGTGAGCAGTTCTTC. Translating gives CSVYSSGRNGEQFF.

This clonotype was recorded at least ten times. This chain connects TRBV7-9 to TRBJ1-5, with D possibly being TRBD1 (6 bases). The CDR3 sequence is 18 residues long. Germline CDR1 is SEHNR and CDR2 is FQNEAQ (reference sequence). Trimming pared 5 bases from V and 1 base from J, leaving 21 bases between. In nucleotides, the CDR3 is TGTGCCAGCAGCCACTCGAAGGGGGAGGGTTGGAGCAATCAGCCCCAGCATTTT. Protein sequence: CASSHSKGEGWSNQPQHF.

This clonotype was found a few times. A much larger clone sits a single nucleotide away, making a read error possible. V and J are TRBV19 and TRBJ2-1, with TRBD2 matching 10 bases. V shed 3 bases, J shed 10 bases, and the junction held 15 bases outside the gene matches. Germline V gene lookup returns CDR1 LNHDA and CDR2 SQIVND (reference sequence). The CDR3 length is 17 residues. The CDR3, as DNA: TGTGCCAGTAGTATTGGTTCGGCTAGCGGGAGTAAAAAGGAGCAGTTCTTC. Translated: CASSIGSASGSKKEQFF.

As for this clonotype: This probably arose from a read error, given a far larger clone one base away. The V gene is TRBV5-1, the J gene TRBJ1-4; a weak D match, TRBD1 (6 bases). The J call is doubtful: the DNA matches TRBJ2-3 better. CDR1 is SGHRS and CDR2 is YFSETQ in the germline V gene. This CDR3 comprises 15 residues. The CDR3 DNA follows: TGCGCCAGCAGCTCGGCCCAGGGGCGCACAGATACGCAGTATTTT. It encodes CASSSAQGRTDTQYF.

This clonotype was seen ten or more times. This sequence joins TRBV30 and TRBJ2-1; D is undetermined. V was trimmed by 0 bases and J by 5 bases, leaving 5 bases between them. Germline V gives CDR1 GTSNPN, CDR2 SVGIG (reference sequence). The CDR3 contains 12 residues. CDR3 loop: CAWSVQDNEQFF. For the CDR3, the DNA is TGTGCCTGGAGTGTACAAGACAATGAGCAGTTCTTC.

In regard to this clonotype: The junction differs from germline at one of its ends, possibly a read error. The J gene is TRBJ2-1, the V gene TRBV14; D unclear. The CDR3 consists of 12 residues. Germline-derived CDR1 and CDR2 are SGHDN and FVKESK. The DNA for the CDR3 is TGTGCCAGCAGCCAAGATGGGATTGAGAAGTTCTTC. Its protein product is CASSQDGIEKFF. The entire variable domain, with the rest obtained from reference TRBV14 and TRBJ2-1, is as follows: EAGVTQFPSHSVIEKGQTVTLRCDPISGHDNLYWYRRVMGKEIKFLLHFVKESKQDESGMPNNRFLAERTGGTYSTLKVQPAELEDSGVYFCASSQDGIEKFFGPGTRLTVL.

This clonotype showed up many times. CDR3 sequence reads: CASSLGGPYNSPLHF. CDR3 sequence (DNA): TGTGCCAGCAGCTTGGGGGGACCCTATAATTCACCCCTCCACTTT. This chain joins TRBV13 and TRBJ1-6, with a tentative D call TRBD1 (5 bases). Trimming cost V 3 bases and J 2 bases, with 8 bases left between them. Germline values: CDR1 PRHDT, CDR2 FYEKMQ (reference sequence). The CDR3 length is 15 residues. Together with reference TRBV13 and TRBJ1-6, the CDR3 gives the full variable domain: AAGVIQSPRHLIKEKRETATLKCYPIPRHDTVYWYQQGPGQDPQFLISFYEKMQSDKGSIPDRFSAQQFSDYHSELNMSSLELGDSALYFCASSLGGPYNSPLHFGNGTRLTVT.

The V call is TRBV20-1, the J call TRBJ2-7; 12 bases agree with TRBD1. The CDR3 totals 15 residues. Germline V gene data show CDR1 as DFQATT and CDR2 as SNEGSKA (reference sequence). V shed 5 bases, J shed 5 bases, and the junction held 10 bases outside the gene matches. CDR3 protein: CSAFRAGQGAHEQYF. The DNA for the CDR3 is TGCAGTGCTTTTCGAGCGGGACAGGGGGCCCACGAGCAGTACTTC.

The table lists this clonotype with many counts. The rearrangement links TRBV6-5 to TRBJ1-1, with TRBD1 identical over 9 bases. CDR3 length: 15 residues. The germline V gene has CDR1 MNHEY and CDR2 SVGAGI. The trim removed 7 bases at V and 5 bases at J, leaving 11 bases unmatched. CDR3 coding DNA: TGTGCCAGCATCCAACCGGGACAGGGTAATACTGAAGCTTTCTTT. This encodes CASIQPGQGNTEAFF.

This clonotype was detected many times. The rearrangement links TRBV18 to TRBJ2-1; D is perhaps TRBD2 (6 bases). CDR1 KGHSH and CDR2 LQKENI come from the germline V gene. Trimming removed 8 bases at V and 5 bases at J, with 13 bases between. The CDR3 contains 13 residues. This chain's CDR3 is CASSPGLNNEQFF. The CDR3 DNA reads as TGTGCCAGCAGCCCGGGACTGAACAATGAGCAGTTCTTC. Together with reference TRBV18 and TRBJ2-1, the CDR3 gives the full variable domain: NAGVMQNPRHLVRRRGQEARLRCSPMKGHSHVYWYRQLPEEGLKFMVYLQKENIIDESGMPKERFSAEFPKEGPSILRIQQVVRGDSAAYFCASSPGLNNEQFFGPGTRLTVL.

This clonotype was counted a few times. V and J are TRBV7-9 and TRBJ1-4, with unresolved D. The CDR3 contains 15 residues. With 3 bases removed from V and 4 bases from J, the gap between germline ends came to 12 bases. The V gene's germline CDR1 is SEHNR and CDR2 FQNEAQ (reference sequence). The CDR3 protein is CASSFGSQLNEKLFF. CDR3 DNA: TGTGCCAGCAGCTTTGGGTCCCAGCTTAATGAAAAACTGTTTTTT.

Comments on this clonotype: A much more abundant neighbour one base away suggests this may be a read error. Since the CDR3 does not end with the conserved phenylalanine or tryptophan, this likely comes from a read error. The V call is TRBV7-6, the J call TRBJ2-1; D ambiguous. The CDR3 covers 11 residues. Per the germline V gene, CDR1 is SGHVS and CDR2 is FNYEAQ. V lost 1 base to trimming and J lost 8 bases, with 3 bases between them. CDR3 sequence (DNA): TGTGCCAGCAGCTTAGGAGATGAGCAGTTCCTC. Translating it yields CASSLGDEQFL.

At least ten counts were recorded for this clonotype. V usage is TRBV5-1 and J usage is TRBJ2-6; tentative D call: TRBD1 (6 bases). The CDR3 loop spans 16 amino acids. V was trimmed by 6 bases and J by 4 bases, leaving 17 bases between them. Germline lookup yields CDR1 SGHRS and CDR2 YFSETQ. This CDR3 reads CASNFDRPLGANVLTF. The DNA for the CDR3 is TGCGCCAGCAACTTCGACAGGCCCCTCGGGGCCAACGTCCTGACTTTC.

Of note for this clonotype: It may be a read error: a sequence one base away is much more abundant. The DNA of the CDR3 is TGTGCCAGCAGCCCCTTCGGACGCACAGGTACGCAGTATTTT. Amino acid sequence: CASSPFGRTGTQYF. The chain links TRBV6-2 or TRBV6-3 to TRBJ2-3; perhaps TRBD1 as D (5 bases). CDR1 and CDR2 from the germline V gene are MNHEY and SVGEGT. This CDR3 is built from 14 residues.

This clonotype was counted ten times or more. V usage is TRBV5-4 and J usage is TRBJ2-1, with 7 positions matching TRBD2. This CDR3 comprises 16 residues. Germline V lookup: CDR1 SGHNT, CDR2 YYREEE (reference sequence). Unmatched junction bases numbered 9, after V lost 4 bases and J lost 2 bases. CDR3 DNA: TGTGCCAGCAGCCCCGGACGTGCGGGAGCCTACAATGAGCAGTTCTTC. This codes for CASSPGRAGAYNEQFF.

The table lists this clonotype with many counts. The genes are TRBV15 and TRBJ2-7, with 9 bases identical to TRBD1. CDR1 is LNHNV and CDR2 is YYDKDF in the germline V gene (reference sequence). This CDR3 is 18 amino acids long. Germline trimming cut 0 bases from V and 2 bases from J; bases unmatched to any gene: 11. This CDR3 reads CATSRDEPGQGSTYEQYF. The CDR3 DNA follows: TGTGCCACCAGCAGAGATGAGCCGGGACAGGGTTCGACCTACGAGCAGTACTTC.

As concerns this clonotype: This may come from a read error, since a much larger clone is one base off. This rearrangement joins TRBV5-1 to TRBJ2-1; the match to TRBD2 covers 7 bases. The V segment lost 3 bases and the J segment 5 bases; nucleotides outside the gene matches: 14. Germline values: CDR1 SGHRS, CDR2 YFSETQ. The CDR3 is 17 residues long. The CDR3 here is CASSSRTRSAGDNEQFF. CDR3 bases: TGCGCCAGCAGCTCCCGGACTAGATCCGCCGGGGACAATGAGCAGTTCTTC. The variable domain in full, with the rest retrieved from reference TRBV5-1 and TRBJ2-1, is KAGVTQTPRYLIKTRGQQVTLSCSPISGHRSVSWYQQTPGQGLQFLFEYFSETQRNKGNFPGRFSGRQFSNSRSEMNVSTLELGDSALYLCASSSRTRSAGDNEQFFGPGTRLTVL.

Ten or more counts support this clonotype. The rearrangement joins TRBV6-2 or TRBV6-3 to TRBJ2-1; D gene uncertain. From germline, CDR1 is MNHEY and CDR2 SVGEGT. Trimming removed 7 bases from V and 5 bases from J, with 12 bases in between. The CDR3 contains 13 residues. The CDR3 is CASTRISHNEQFF. The CDR3 nucleotides are TGTGCCAGCACCCGGATCAGCCACAATGAGCAGTTCTTC.

This clonotype came up many times. The gene calls are TRBV6-4 and TRBJ2-1; 9 bases align to TRBD2. The CDR3 sequence is 15 residues long. CDR1 and CDR2 (germline): MRHNA, SNTAGT. V lost 2 bases and J lost 3; bases outside the gene matches: 2. This CDR3 is CASSDTTSGYNEQFF. The CDR3 nucleotides are TGTGCCAGCAGTGACACGACTAGCGGCTACAATGAGCAGTTCTTC.

This clonotype was seen repeatedly, ten times or more. The chain links TRBV4-1 to TRBJ2-1; TRBD2 aligns across 15 bases. The CDR3 is 20 residues long. J was trimmed by 2 bases and V by 3 bases; bases with no gene match: 11. Germline CDR1 and CDR2: MGHRA and YSYEKL. The CDR3 loop reads CASSQKPGLAGGNTYNEQFF. The CDR3 nucleotides read TGCGCCAGCAGCCAGAAACCGGGACTAGCGGGAGGAAACACCTACAATGAGCAGTTCTTC.